This TCR beta chain was sequenced in a study of OX40 agonist ivuxolimab in advanced cancers. About the research overall: Patients with hepatocellular carcinoma, melanoma, renal cell or head and neck cancer made up the dose-escalation patients.

This CDR3 contains 14 residues. Deletions cut 7 bases from V and 0 bases from J, with 12 bases between. CDR1 SNHLY and CDR2 FYNNEI come from the germline V gene. Of note for this clone: Its antigen remains unknown.

Sampling times: baseline, cycle 4 day 1, cycle 7 day 1. Sequencing was performed with immunoSEQ multiplex PCR; in TCRdb, only in-frame clones are kept and a portion is missing. This table has tens of thousands of clones, approximately 92% appearing once. Study-level points and caveats: On average, CD8+ T cells showed a greater number of expanded clones than CD4+.

The sequences come from CD4+ or CD8+ T cells sorted from blood, collected in a trial of the OX40 agonist ivuxolimab. The chain couples TRBV2 to TRBJ1-1; weak D call: TRBD1 (5 bases). This clonotype originated in an adult with an advanced solid tumor such as melanoma, head and neck, liver or kidney cancer. The CDR3 loop is CASIREGLNTEAFF. The CDR3, as DNA: TGTGCCAGCATCAGGGAGGGACTGAACACTGAAGCTTTCTTT.